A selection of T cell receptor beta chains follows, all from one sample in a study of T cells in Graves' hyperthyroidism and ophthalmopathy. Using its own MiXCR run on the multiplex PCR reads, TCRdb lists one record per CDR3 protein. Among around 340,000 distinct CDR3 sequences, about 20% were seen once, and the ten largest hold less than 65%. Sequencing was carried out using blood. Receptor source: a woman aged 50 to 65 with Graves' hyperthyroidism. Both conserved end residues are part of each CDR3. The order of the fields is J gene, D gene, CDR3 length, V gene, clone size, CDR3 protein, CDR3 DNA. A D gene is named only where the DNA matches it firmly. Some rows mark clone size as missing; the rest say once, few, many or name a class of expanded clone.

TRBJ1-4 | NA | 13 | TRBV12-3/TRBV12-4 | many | CASSSGLDEKLFF | TGTGCCAGCAGCTCGGGGCTCGATGAAAAACTGTTTTTT
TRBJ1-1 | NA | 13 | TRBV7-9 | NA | CASSLVGSTEAFF | TGTGCCAGCAGCTTAGTAGGGAGCACTGAAGCTTTCTTT
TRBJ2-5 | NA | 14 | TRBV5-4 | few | CASSLQGSLETQYF | TGTGCCAGCAGCTTACAGGGTTCTCTGGAGACCCAGTACTTC
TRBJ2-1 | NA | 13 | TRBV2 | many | CASSETGSHEQFF | TGTGCCAGCAGTGAAACAGGTTCCCATGAGCAGTTCTTC
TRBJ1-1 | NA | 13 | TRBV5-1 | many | CASSLMTNTEAFF | TGCGCCAGCAGCTTGATGACGAACACTGAAGCTTTCTTT
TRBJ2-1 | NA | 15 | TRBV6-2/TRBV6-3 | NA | CASSYPAPFSNEQFF | TGTGCCAGCAGTTACCCCGCACCATTTAGCAATGAGCAGTTCTTC
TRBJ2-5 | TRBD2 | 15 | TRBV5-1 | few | CASSYVREDQETQYF | TGCGCCAGCAGCTATGTCCGGGAGGACCAAGAGACCCAGTACTTC
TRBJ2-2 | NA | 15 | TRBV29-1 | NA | CSVEEGTMNTGELFF | TGCAGCGTTGAAGAAGGGACCATGAACACCGGGGAGCTGTTTTTT
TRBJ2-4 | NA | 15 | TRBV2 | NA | CASSSIGIAKNIQYF | TGTGCCAGCAGCTCTATCGGGATAGCCAAAAACATTCAGTACTTC
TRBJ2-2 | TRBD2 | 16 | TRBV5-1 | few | CASSLGLAGIDRELFF | TGCGCCAGCAGCCTGGGACTAGCGGGGATCGATAGGGAGCTGTTTTTT
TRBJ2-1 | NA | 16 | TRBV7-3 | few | CASSPLSGPDSNEQFF | TGTGCCAGCAGCCCCCTTAGCGGTCCTGACAGCAATGAGCAGTTCTTC
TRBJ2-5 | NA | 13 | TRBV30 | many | CAWSVTGQETQYF | TGTGCCTGGAGTGTAACCGGCCAAGAGACCCAGTACTTC
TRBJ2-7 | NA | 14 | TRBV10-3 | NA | CAISEASGSYEQYF | TGTGCCATCAGTGAGGCCTCGGGGAGCTACGAGCAGTACTTC
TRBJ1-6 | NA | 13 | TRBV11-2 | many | CASSLDVDSPLHF | TGTGCCAGCAGCTTAGATGTGGATTCACCCCTCCACTTT
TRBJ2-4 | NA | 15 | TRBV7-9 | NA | CAGEERREAKNIQYF | TGTGCCGGCGAGGAGCGGAGGGAGGCCAAAAACATTCAGTACTTC
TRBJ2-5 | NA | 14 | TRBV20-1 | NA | CSARGDLYQETQYF | TGCAGTGCTAGGGGGGACTTGTACCAAGAGACCCAGTACTTC
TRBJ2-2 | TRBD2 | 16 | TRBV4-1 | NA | CASGRSGGPNTGELFF | TGCGCCAGCGGCCGAAGCGGGGGCCCGAACACCGGGGAGCTGTTTTTT
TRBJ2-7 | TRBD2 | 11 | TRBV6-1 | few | CASKREDEQYF | TGTGCCAGCAAGCGGGAGGACGAGCAGTACTTC
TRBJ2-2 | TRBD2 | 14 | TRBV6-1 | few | CASSGGLVAGELFF | TGTGCCAGCAGTGGAGGACTAGTGGCCGGGGAGCTGTTTTTT
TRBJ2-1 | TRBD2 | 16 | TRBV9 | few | CASSGVRDGGGNEQFF | TGTGCCAGCAGCGGCGTCCGGGACGGGGGGGGCAATGAGCAGTTCTTC
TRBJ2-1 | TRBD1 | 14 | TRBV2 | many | CASISGQGYNEQFF | TGTGCCAGCATTTCGGGACAGGGGTACAATGAGCAGTTCTTC
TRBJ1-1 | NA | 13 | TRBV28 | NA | CASSPEVNTEAFF | TGTGCCAGCAGCCCAGAGGTGAACACTGAAGCTTTCTTT
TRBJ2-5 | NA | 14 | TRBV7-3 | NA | CASSFAGGKETQYF | TGTGCCAGCAGCTTCGCCGGTGGGAAGGAGACCCAGTACTTC
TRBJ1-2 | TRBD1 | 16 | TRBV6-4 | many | CATHDRDRDPEYGYTF | TGTGCCACCCACGACCGGGACAGGGACCCCGAATATGGCTACACCTTC
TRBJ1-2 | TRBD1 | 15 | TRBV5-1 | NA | CASSLTTGLGGGYTF | TGCGCCAGCAGCCTCACGACAGGGCTCGGTGGTGGCTACACCTTC
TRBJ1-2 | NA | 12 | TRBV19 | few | CASSIGDGSYTF | TGTGCCAGTAGTATAGGGGACGGAAGCTACACCTTC
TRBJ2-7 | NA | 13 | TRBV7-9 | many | CASSPGSGYEQYF | TGTGCCAGCAGCCCCGGGTCGGGGTACGAGCAGTACTTC
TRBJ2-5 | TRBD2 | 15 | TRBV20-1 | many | CSARRVAGIRETQYF | TGCAGTGCTAGAAGAGTAGCGGGGATAAGAGAGACCCAGTACTTC
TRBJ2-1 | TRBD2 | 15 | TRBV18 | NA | CASSPGGLKVHEQFF | TGTGCCAGCTCACCAGGGGGACTAAAAGTCCATGAGCAGTTCTTC
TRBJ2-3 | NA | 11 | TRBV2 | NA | CATALTDTQYF | TGTGCCACCGCCCTCACAGATACGCAGTATTTT
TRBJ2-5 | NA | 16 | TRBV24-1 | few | CATSEFRPRNQETQYF | TGTGCCACCAGTGAATTTCGACCTAGAAACCAAGAGACCCAGTACTTC
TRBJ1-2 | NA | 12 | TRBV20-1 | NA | CSATTDNYGYTF | TGCAGTGCTACGACAGACAACTATGGCTACACCTTC
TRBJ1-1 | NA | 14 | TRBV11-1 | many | CASSLAGEYPEAFF | TGTGCCAGCAGCTTAGCAGGGGAGTACCCTGAAGCTTTCTTT
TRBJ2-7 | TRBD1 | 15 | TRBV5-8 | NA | CASSETGSSSYEQYF | TGTGCCAGCAGCGAGACAGGGTCTTCCTCCTACGAGCAGTACTTC
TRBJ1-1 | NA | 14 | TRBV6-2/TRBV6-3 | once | CASSFLRGGTEAFF | TGTGCCAGCAGTTTTCTGAGGGGGGGGACTGAAGCTTTCTTT
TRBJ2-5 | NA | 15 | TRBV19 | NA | CASSPGLGTGETQYF | TGTGCCAGTAGTCCCGGTTTGGGGACTGGGGAGACCCAGTACTTC
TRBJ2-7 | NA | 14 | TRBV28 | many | CASSQGGESYEQYF | TGTGCCAGCAGTCAAGGGGGGGAATCCTACGAGCAGTACTTC
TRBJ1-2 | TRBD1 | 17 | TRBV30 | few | CAWSVWWGQGANYGYTF | TGTGCCTGGAGTGTATGGTGGGGACAGGGAGCTAACTATGGCTACACCTTC
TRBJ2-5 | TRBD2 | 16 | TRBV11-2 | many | CASSLVREVKRETQYF | TGTGCCAGCAGCTTGGTTCGGGAGGTTAAGCGAGAGACCCAGTACTTC
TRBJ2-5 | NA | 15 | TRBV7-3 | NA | CASSARDRFGETQYF | TGTGCCAGCAGCGCCCGGGACCGATTCGGGGAGACCCAGTACTTC
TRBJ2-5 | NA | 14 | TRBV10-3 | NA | CAISEGAVQETQYF | TGTGCCATCAGTGAGGGGGCAGTCCAAGAGACCCAGTACTTC
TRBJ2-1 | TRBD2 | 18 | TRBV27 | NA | CASSLSTSGSGSYNEQFF | TGTGCCAGCAGTTTATCGACTAGCGGGAGCGGTTCCTACAATGAGCAGTTCTTC
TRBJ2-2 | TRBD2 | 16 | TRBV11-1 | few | CASSTRLAGVPGELFF | TGTGCCAGCAGCACCAGATTAGCGGGAGTTCCGGGGGAGCTGTTTTTT
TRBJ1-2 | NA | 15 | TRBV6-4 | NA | CASSEDPGTTDGYTF | TGTGCCAGCAGTGAGGACCCCGGAACGACAGATGGCTACACCTTC
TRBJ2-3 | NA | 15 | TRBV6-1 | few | CASSSGKPGTDTQYF | TGTGCCAGCAGTTCCGGGAAGCCAGGCACAGATACGCAGTATTTT
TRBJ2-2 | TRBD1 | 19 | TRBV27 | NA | CASSLSRTPGQGNTGELFF | TGTGCCAGCAGTTTATCTCGCACCCCGGGACAGGGGAACACCGGGGAGCTGTTTTTT
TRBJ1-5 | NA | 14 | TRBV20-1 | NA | CSASLRGHNQPQHF | TGCAGTGCTAGTTTGAGGGGACACAATCAGCCCCAGCATTTT
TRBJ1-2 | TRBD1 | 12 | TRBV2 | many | CASTGQGDGYTF | TGTGCCAGCACCGGACAGGGGGATGGCTACACCTTC
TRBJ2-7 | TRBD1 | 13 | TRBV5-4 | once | CASSKETGAVQYF | TGTGCCAGCAGCAAGGAGACAGGGGCTGTGCAGTACTTC
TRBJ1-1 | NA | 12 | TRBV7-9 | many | CASSLAGREAFF | TGTGCCAGCAGCTTAGCGGGTAGGGAAGCTTTCTTT
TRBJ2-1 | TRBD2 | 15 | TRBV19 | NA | CASSIPGLASNEQFF | TGTGCCAGTAGTATCCCGGGACTAGCGAGCAATGAGCAGTTCTTC
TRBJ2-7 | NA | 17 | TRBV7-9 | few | CASSSEGVPLPSYEQYF | TGTGCCAGCAGCTCGGAGGGGGTCCCCCTTCCATCCTACGAGCAGTACTTC
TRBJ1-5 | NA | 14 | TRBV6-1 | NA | CATLGALSNQPQHF | TGTGCCACTCTCGGGGCCCTAAGCAATCAGCCCCAGCATTTT
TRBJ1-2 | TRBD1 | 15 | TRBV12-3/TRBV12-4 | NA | CASTKDRDINYGYTF | TGTGCCAGCACCAAGGACAGGGACATTAACTATGGCTACACCTTC
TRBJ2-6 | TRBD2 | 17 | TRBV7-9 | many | CASSLTSGRGGANVLTF | TGTGCCAGCAGCCTTACTAGCGGGAGGGGTGGGGCCAACGTCCTGACTTTC
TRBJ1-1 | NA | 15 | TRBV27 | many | CASSFRAKGDTEAFF | TGTGCCAGCAGTTTCCGGGCGAAAGGGGACACTGAAGCTTTCTTT
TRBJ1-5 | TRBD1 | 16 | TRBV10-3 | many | CAISTRGLGSNQPQHF | TGTGCCATCTCTACCAGGGGGCTGGGTAGCAATCAGCCCCAGCATTTT
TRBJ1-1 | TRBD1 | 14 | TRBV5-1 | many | CASSVDRVNTEAFF | TGCGCCAGCAGCGTTGACAGGGTGAACACTGAAGCTTTCTTT
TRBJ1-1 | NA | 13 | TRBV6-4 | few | CASRETGNTEAFF | TGTGCCAGCAGAGAAACAGGCAACACTGAAGCTTTCTTT
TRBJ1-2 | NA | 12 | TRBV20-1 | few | CSAKIGTYGYTF | TGCAGTGCTAAAATTGGCACGTATGGCTACACCTTC